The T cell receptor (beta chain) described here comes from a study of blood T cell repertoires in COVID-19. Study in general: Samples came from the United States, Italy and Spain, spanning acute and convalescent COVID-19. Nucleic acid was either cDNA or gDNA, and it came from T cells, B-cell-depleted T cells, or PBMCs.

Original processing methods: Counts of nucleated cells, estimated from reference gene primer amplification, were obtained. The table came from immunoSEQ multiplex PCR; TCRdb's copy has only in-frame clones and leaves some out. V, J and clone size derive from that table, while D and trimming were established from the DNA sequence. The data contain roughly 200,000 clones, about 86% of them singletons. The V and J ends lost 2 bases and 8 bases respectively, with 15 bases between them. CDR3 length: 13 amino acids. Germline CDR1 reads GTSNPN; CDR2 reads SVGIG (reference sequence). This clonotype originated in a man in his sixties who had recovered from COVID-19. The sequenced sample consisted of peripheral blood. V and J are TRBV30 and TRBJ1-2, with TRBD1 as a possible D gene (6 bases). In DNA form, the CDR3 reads TGTGCCTGGAGTACAGGGAGTTTTTCGGGCTACACCTTC. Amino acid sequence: CAWSTGSFSGYTF.